Each of the 30 T cell receptor beta chains below was sequenced from the same sample in a study of T cells in Graves' hyperthyroidism and ophthalmopathy. There were TCR beta CDR3 regions amplified from RNA transcripts. HTBI primers were employed in a first-round RT-PCR of the TCR CDR3. A single record per CDR3 protein comes from TCRdb applying MiXCR to the multiplex PCR reads. Of about 400,000 distinct CDR3 sequences listed, more than 13% are singletons. The specimen was blood. The receptors were gathered from a man in his fifties with Graves' ophthalmopathy.

The chain couples TRBV19 to TRBJ2-6; possible D gene TRBD1, 5 bases. Germline V gene sequence: CDR1 LNHDA, CDR2 SQIVND (reference sequence). This CDR3 spans 19 amino acids. V was cut by 7 bases and J by 0 bases, with 22 bases left in between. CDR3 nucleotides: TGTGCCAGTAAAGGGGAAAGACTCGATCCGAACTCTGGGGCCAACGTCCTGACTTTC. Amino acid sequence: CASKGERLDPNSGANVLTF.

This clonotype was observed at least ten times. J is TRBJ2-7 and V is TRBV29-1; TRBD2 agrees at 10 bases. The V gene end was trimmed by 4 bases and the J gene end by 3 bases; junction bases not matched to a gene: 6. There are 14 residues in the CDR3. The germline V gene has CDR1 SQVTM and CDR2 ANQGSEA. CDR3 in DNA: TGCAGCGTTGGTCTCAGCGGGGGGGGCTACGAGCAGTACTTC. It translates to CSVGLSGGGYEQYF.

This clonotype has ten or more counts. V usage is TRBV7-8 and J usage is TRBJ1-5; the D is unclear. CDR3 length: 13 amino acids. Germline V gives CDR1 SGHVS, CDR2 FQNEAQ. V gave up 0 bases and J gave up 7 bases, with 7 bases separating them. CDR3 loop: CASSLAGFQPQHF. CDR3 coding DNA: TGTGCCAGCAGCTTAGCAGGTTTCCAGCCCCAGCATTTT.

This clonotype was detected only a few times. This may arise from a read error, as a much more abundant clone is one base away. The chain recombines TRBV3-1 with TRBJ2-7, with D maybe TRBD2 (5 bases). V shed 2 bases and J shed 7 bases, with 12 bases lying between them. The germline gives CDR1 LGHDT, CDR2 YNNKEL (reference sequence). The length of the CDR3 is 13 residues. The CDR3 DNA reads TGTGCCAGCAGCCAATATGCGGGTGGTGAGCAGTACTTC. It specifies CASSQYAGGEQYF.

This clonotype was detected only once. The gene calls are TRBV6-9 and TRBJ2-3, with 8 nucleotides matching TRBD2. J was trimmed by 1 base and V by 4 bases; bases with no gene match: 13. In germline, CDR1 is MNHGY, CDR2 SVAAGI. The CDR3 contains 18 residues. The CDR3, as DNA: TGTGCCAGCAGTTTAGTTGGAGGGCTACTAGCGGGCACAGATACGCAGTATTTT. Encoded protein: CASSLVGGLLAGTDTQYF.

This clonotype was seen ten or more times. This sequence joins TRBV20-1 and TRBJ2-3; D is perhaps TRBD2 (6 bases). This CDR3 spans 13 amino acids. CDR1 and CDR2 (germline): DFQATT, SNEGSKA (reference sequence). Trimming cost V 8 bases and J 2 bases, with 14 bases left between them. The CDR3 DNA reads TGCAGTCCCGGGCCGGGGGACACAGATACGCAGTATTTT. It codes for CSPGPGDTDTQYF.

This clonotype was seen many times. The chain carries TRBV18 and TRBJ1-1; 10 bases agree with TRBD1. CDR1 KGHSH and CDR2 LQKENI come from the germline V gene. This CDR3 is built from 14 residues. Unmatched junction bases numbered 3, after V lost 7 bases and J lost 1 base. CDR3 protein: CASLRQGANTEAFF. Here the CDR3 DNA reads TGTGCCAGCTTGAGACAGGGGGCGAACACTGAAGCTTTCTTT.

The chain employs TRBV19 and TRBJ2-1; 8 positions agree with TRBD1. The V segment lost 7 bases and the J segment 6 bases; nucleotides outside the gene matches: 8. This CDR3 region has 14 residues. Per germline, CDR1 LNHDA and CDR2 SQIVND (reference sequence). The CDR3 is CASNLDRAGNEQFF. The DNA of the CDR3 is TGTGCCAGTAACCTGGACAGGGCCGGCAATGAGCAGTTCTTC.

This clonotype was counted many times. The chain links TRBV6-1 to TRBJ1-2; 8 nucleotides match TRBD1. This CDR3 comprises 14 residues. Germline V gene lookup returns CDR1 MNHNS and CDR2 SASEGT. V was pared by 5 bases and J by 0 bases, with 2 bases of the junction left unmatched. CDR3 nucleotides: TGTGCCAGCAGTCGGGACAGGACTAACTATGGCTACACCTTC. Protein product: CASSRDRTNYGYTF.

The gene calls are TRBV19 and TRBJ1-2; D perhaps matches TRBD1 (6 bases). V was pared by 5 bases and J by 1 base, with 17 bases between. Germline CDR1 reads LNHDA; CDR2 reads SQIVND (reference sequence). There are 16 residues in the CDR3. This CDR3 reads CASSRGTPLDNYGYTF. DNA for the CDR3: TGTGCCAGTAGTCGAGGGACACCGCTAGATAACTATGGCTACACCTTC.

This sequence joins TRBV19 and TRBJ1-5; D gene unclear. Trimming stripped 0 bases from V and 1 base from J, with 4 bases between. This CDR3 spans 14 amino acids. Germline CDR1 and CDR2: LNHDA and SQIVND (reference sequence). This chain's CDR3 is CASSIEGSNQPQHF. The CDR3 DNA is TGTGCCAGTAGTATAGAAGGGAGCAATCAGCCCCAGCATTTT.

About this clonotype itself: One base away lies a much larger clone, so this may be a sequencing read error. The J gene is TRBJ2-1, the V gene TRBV5-1; D gene unclear. Germline CDR1 is SGHRS and CDR2 is YFSETQ. The CDR3 is 19 amino acids. V lost 0 bases and J 2 bases, leaving 21 bases between the germline ends. The CDR3 reads CASSLAPALSPGPYNEQFF. CDR3 DNA sequence: TGCGCCAGCAGCTTGGCCCCCGCCTTGTCCCCCGGCCCCTACAATGAGCAGTTCTTC.

This rearrangement joins TRBV11-2 to TRBJ2-5, with TRBD2 as a possible D gene (6 bases). CDR3 size: 17 residues. V lost 1 base and J 2 bases, leaving 17 bases between the germline ends. The germline V gene encodes CDR1 SGHAT and CDR2 FQNNGV. The CDR3 DNA is TGTGCCAGCAGCTTAGTAGGGCCGGGAGTGGGTCAAGAGACCCAGTACTTC. It is translated as CASSLVGPGVGQETQYF.

This clonotype was counted a single time. A read error may be the cause here, since a much bigger clone is one base away. This sequence joins TRBV3-1 and TRBJ1-6; the D is unclear. Between the trimmed V and J ends, which lost 6 bases and 7 bases, there was a span of 7 bases. The CDR3 is 12 amino acids. Germline assignment: CDR1 LGHDT and CDR2 YNNKEL (reference sequence). Written as DNA, the CDR3 is TGTGCCAGCAGATCAGTGAATTCACCCCTCCACTTT. It yields the protein CASRSVNSPLHF.

This clonotype was recorded at least ten times. The chain links TRBV30 to TRBJ1-5; TRBD1 matches at 7 bases. Trimming took 3 bases from V and 6 from J; bases not matched to a gene: 8. CDR1 is GTSNPN and CDR2 is SVGIG in the germline V gene (reference sequence). The CDR3 has 14 residues. In DNA form, the CDR3 reads TGTGCCTGGAGCCTAGGGACAGCCCCTCAGCCCCAGCATTTT. Its protein is CAWSLGTAPQPQHF.

This clonotype was observed at least ten times. The junction differs from germline at one of its ends, possibly a read error. This chain uses TRBV2 with TRBJ1-4; D unclear. This CDR3 comprises 15 residues. CDR1 and CDR2 from the germline V gene are SNHLY and FYNNEI. This CDR3 is CASTESGTGNEKLFF. DNA for the CDR3: TGTGCCAGCACTGAATCCGGTACGGGGAATGAAAAACTGTTTTTT.

At least ten counts were recorded for this clonotype. The chain has TRBV11-2 and TRBJ2-7; 8 bases line up with TRBD1. This CDR3 has 16 amino acids. The V segment lost 2 bases and the J segment 2 bases; nucleotides outside the gene matches: 8. Looked up from germline, CDR1 is SGHAT and CDR2 is FQNNGV. Written as DNA, the CDR3 is TGTGCCAGCAGCTTACAGGGGGACAGGCTCACCTACGAGCAGTACTTC. The encoded protein is CASSLQGDRLTYEQYF.

This clonotype has ten or more counts. This chain connects TRBV5-1 to TRBJ2-3; 7 bases are a match to TRBD2. J was trimmed by 6 bases and V by 0 bases; bases with no gene match: 7. The CDR3 consists of 15 residues. Germline CDR1 is SGHRS and CDR2 is YFSETQ. The DNA of the CDR3 is TGCGCCAGCAGCTTGGGCGGGAGATCTTTGGATACGCAGTATTTT. This gives the protein CASSLGGRSLDTQYF.

This chain links TRBV6-2 or TRBV6-3 with TRBJ2-1; D is perhaps TRBD2 (7 bases). The CDR3 totals 8 residues. Per germline, CDR1 MNHEY and CDR2 SVGEGT. Trimming pared 11 bases from V and 15 bases from J, leaving 11 bases between. CDR3 DNA: TGTGCCGTCGGGGGGCGGTTCTTC. It is translated as CAVGGRFF.

This clonotype was detected ten times or more. The V and J genes are TRBV2 and TRBJ1-1; 7 bases match TRBD1. The germline CDR1 and CDR2 sequences are SNHLY and FYNNEI. V shed 3 bases, J shed 4 bases, and the junction held 2 bases outside the gene matches. CDR3 length equals 13 residues. The chain's CDR3 is CASSDRGITEAFF. Written as DNA, the CDR3 is TGTGCCAGCAGTGACAGGGGGATCACTGAAGCTTTCTTT.

This clonotype has ten or more counts. V gene TRBV27 combines with J gene TRBJ1-5; TRBD1 matches 9 bases. Germline values: CDR1 MNHEY, CDR2 SMNVEV (reference sequence). CDR3 length: 17 amino acids. The junction had 13 bases not matched to a gene; V was cut back by 4 bases and J by 6 bases. The CDR3 sequence is CASSYGTGFLAGQPQHF. CDR3 DNA sequence: TGTGCCAGCAGTTATGGGACAGGGTTTTTAGCGGGTCAGCCCCAGCATTTT.

The J gene is TRBJ2-5, the V gene TRBV7-9, with D maybe TRBD2 (6 bases). Trimming cost V 1 base and J 4 bases, with 16 bases left between them. Germline V gene lookup returns CDR1 SEHNR and CDR2 FQNEAQ (reference sequence). This CDR3 comprises 16 residues. The CDR3 reads CASSLVGTSPRETQYF. CDR3 DNA: TGTGCCAGCAGCTTAGTAGGGACTTCCCCCCGAGAGACCCAGTACTTC. Full variable domain (outside the CDR3, taken from reference TRBV7-9 and TRBJ2-5): DTGVSQNPRHKITKRGQNVTFRCDPISEHNRLYWYRQTLGQGPEFLTYFQNEAQLEKSRLLSDRFSAERPKGSFSTLEIQRTEQGDSAMYLCASSLVGTSPRETQYFGPGTRLLVL.

This clonotype was seen a few times. The rearrangement joins TRBV28 to TRBJ2-7; no definite D call. Germline loops: CDR1 MDHEN, CDR2 SYDVKM. The length of the CDR3 is 17 residues. V gave up 2 bases and J gave up 2 bases, with 19 bases separating them. CDR3 nucleotides: TGTGCCAGCAGTTTAAGGCTGTCCGCGACTTGGGCCTACGAGCAGTACTTC. Protein product: CASSLRLSATWAYEQYF.

The J gene is TRBJ2-1, the V gene TRBV20-1; 12 nucleotides align to TRBD2. Trimming removed 2 bases from V and 8 bases from J; junction bases left unmatched: 10. CDR1 is DFQATT, CDR2 SNEGSKA, per germline (reference sequence). This CDR3 region has 16 residues. CDR3 sequence reads: CSARSRQTSGSYEQFF. CDR3 nucleotides: TGCAGTGCTAGATCCCGGCAGACTAGCGGGAGTTATGAGCAGTTCTTC.

This clonotype was seen repeatedly, ten times or more. The V and J genes are TRBV5-5 and TRBJ1-4, with D unclear. Trimming shortened V by 4 bases and J by 0 bases, and 13 bases separated the two germline ends. CDR3 size: 16 residues. Germline assignment: CDR1 SGHKS and CDR2 YYEKEE (reference sequence). The CDR3 is CASSPSMASTNEKLFF. DNA for the CDR3: TGTGCCAGCAGCCCCTCCATGGCCTCAACTAATGAAAAACTGTTTTTT.

This clonotype was seen at least ten times. The V and J genes are TRBV20-1 and TRBJ2-1, with 7 bases aligning to TRBD1. V was pared by 1 base and J by 8 bases, with 5 bases of the junction left unmatched. The CDR3 is 13 residues long. CDR1 is DFQATT, CDR2 SNEGSKA, per germline (reference sequence). This CDR3 reads CSARGRGIYEQFF. The CDR3, as DNA: TGCAGTGCTAGAGGCAGGGGGATCTATGAGCAGTTCTTC.

The sample holds many counts of this clonotype. The chain carries TRBV15 and TRBJ1-1, with D possibly being TRBD1 (5 bases). V shed 0 bases and J shed 8 bases, with 16 bases lying between them. CDR3 length: 15 amino acids. Germline assignment: CDR1 LNHNV and CDR2 YYDKDF (reference sequence). CDR3 region: CATSRDLTALGEAFF. DNA for the CDR3: TGTGCCACCAGCAGAGATCTGACAGCCCTTGGAGAAGCTTTCTTT.

This clonotype was seen at least ten times. The V gene is TRBV7-8, the J gene TRBJ2-1, with D perhaps matching TRBD1 (5 bases). This CDR3 contains 18 residues. Germline assignment: CDR1 SGHVS and CDR2 FQNEAQ. Trimming cost V 5 bases and J 5 bases, with 25 bases left between them. The CDR3 bases are TGTGCCAGCAGCACCCCCCCGCAACAGGAGTGGTTGAACAATGAGCAGTTCTTC. Amino acids: CASSTPPQQEWLNNEQFF.

The chain is built from TRBV5-1 and TRBJ1-1; D remains unclear. This CDR3 contains 15 residues. The germline gives CDR1 SGHRS, CDR2 YFSETQ. V lost 0 bases and J 2 bases, leaving 11 bases between the germline ends. CDR3: CASSLGSGINTEAFF. The CDR3 DNA reads TGCGCCAGCAGCTTGGGGTCCGGGATCAACACTGAAGCTTTCTTT.

This clonotype was seen a few times. The chain uses TRBV5-6 and TRBJ2-5; 9 nucleotides line up with TRBD1. Germline V lookup: CDR1 SGHDT, CDR2 YYEEEE. V gave up 4 bases and J gave up 3 bases; unmatched junction bases: 7. The CDR3 sequence is 15 residues long. CDR3 in DNA: TGTGCCAGCAGCGCACTACGGGACAGGGAAGAGACCCAGTACTTC. It specifies CASSALRDREETQYF.